The 18 T cell receptor beta chains presented below share a single source sample, sequenced in a study of regulatory T cells in long-lasting Graves disease. CDR3 regions were amplified by Arm-PCR using iRepertoire HTBI primers to build TCR beta libraries. One entry per CDR3 protein results from TCRdb running MiXCR on the multiplex PCR reads. The data contain approximately 470,000 distinct CDR3 sequences, roughly 20% of them seen just once; the ten biggest clones take up over 7.5%. The sample's time point: persistent/refractory GD, antithyroid drugs over 5 years with positive TRAb. The TCR library was made from RNA extracted from PBMCs. The sequenced sample was peripheral blood mononuclear cells (PBMCs), obtained when the disease was refractory, from a patient treated with antithyroid drugs. The receptor source for this set is a female donor with Graves disease.

The rearrangement joins TRBV30 to TRBJ2-1; D perhaps matches TRBD2 (6 bases). The CDR3 has 14 residues. From germline, CDR1 is GTSNPN and CDR2 SVGIG (reference sequence). Trimming left V 0 bases short and J 12 bases short, with 18 bases between. CDR3 nucleotide sequence: TGTGCCTGGAGTGTACGGGGACTTCCGACATTGCAGTTCTTC. Translation: CAWSVRGLPTLQFF.

The chain combines TRBV20-1 with TRBJ2-4; D remains ambiguous. The V gene lost 3 bases and the J gene lost 0 bases, with 6 bases spanning the gap. The CDR3 length is 13 residues. From germline, CDR1 is DFQATT and CDR2 SNEGSKA (reference sequence). The CDR3 loop is CSASGLAKNIQYF. The DNA for the CDR3 is TGCAGTGCTAGCGGGTTAGCCAAAAACATTCAGTACTTC.

This clonotype occurred many times. The chain joins TRBV2 to TRBJ1-5; TRBD1 matches at 10 bases. This CDR3 comprises 15 residues. The germline V gene has CDR1 SNHLY and CDR2 FYNNEI. V trimming: 3 bases; J trimming: 5 bases; junction bases outside the gene matches: 4. The CDR3 reads CASSEDRGIYQPQHF. The CDR3 region has the DNA TGTGCCAGCAGTGAGGACAGGGGGATCTATCAGCCCCAGCATTTT.

The chain links TRBV18 to TRBJ2-2; the D gene is possibly TRBD2 (5 bases). The germline V gene has CDR1 KGHSH and CDR2 LQKENI. The CDR3 runs to 15 residues. With 1 base removed from V and 1 base from J, the gap between germline ends came to 7 bases. CDR3 sequence (DNA): TGTGCCAGCTCACCACTAAGCGGGAACACCGGGGAGCTGTTTTTT. Translating it yields CASSPLSGNTGELFF.

In this sample, this clonotype turned up many times. The CDR3 here is CSANGNYPGYTF. The DNA for the CDR3 is TGCAGTGCTAACGGGAACTACCCCGGCTACACCTTC. This chain connects TRBV20-1 to TRBJ1-2, with D unresolved. This CDR3 comprises 12 residues. The germline V and J ends were trimmed by 4 bases and 8 bases, with 14 bases remaining between them. The germline V gene has CDR1 DFQATT and CDR2 SNEGSKA (reference sequence).

This clonotype has a count of ten or more. The V gene is TRBV29-1, the J gene TRBJ1-1, with D perhaps TRBD1 (5 bases). Germline V gives CDR1 SQVTM, CDR2 ANQGSEA. The CDR3 runs to 12 residues. V was trimmed by 5 bases and J by 0 bases, leaving 7 bases between them. The DNA for the CDR3 is TGCAGCGTTCTGGGACTGAACACTGAAGCTTTCTTT. Residues: CSVLGLNTEAFF.

This clonotype was observed many times. The V and J genes are TRBV6-1 and TRBJ2-5; 13 bases are a match to TRBD2. V lost 6 bases, J lost 5 bases, and 15 bases stayed unmatched. The germline V gene has CDR1 MNHNS and CDR2 SASEGT. This CDR3 spans 18 amino acids. The CDR3 is CASRDPGKGLAGVETQYF. The CDR3 coding sequence is TGTGCCAGCAGAGACCCGGGGAAAGGACTAGCGGGAGTGGAGACCCAGTACTTC.

This clonotype was found many times. This sequence joins TRBV11-2 and TRBJ2-7; D call uncertain. This CDR3 contains 13 residues. Germline loops: CDR1 SGHAT, CDR2 FQNNGV. V was clipped by 3 bases and J by 4 bases, with 10 bases between them. The CDR3 loop reads CASSFTRTYEQYF. CDR3 nucleotide sequence: TGTGCCAGCAGCTTCACCCGGACGTACGAGCAGTACTTC.

This clonotype was detected many times. The chain uses TRBV28 and TRBJ1-1; the D gene is possibly TRBD1 (5 bases). Germline CDR1 reads MDHEN; CDR2 reads SYDVKM. V lost 10 bases and J 4 bases, leaving 10 bases between the germline ends. This CDR3 spans 11 amino acids. In nucleotides, the CDR3 is TGTGCCACCACGGGGGTCACTGAAGCTTTCTTT. It encodes CATTGVTEAFF.

This clonotype was seen repeatedly, ten times or more. The rearrangement joins TRBV6-5 to TRBJ1-4, with a possible D match to TRBD1 (5 bases). V lost 3 bases, J lost 5 bases, and 10 bases lay in between. This CDR3 is 14 amino acids long. Germline CDR1 and CDR2: MNHEY and SVGAGI. The CDR3 spells CASSYTAGNEKLFF. The CDR3 DNA follows: TGTGCCAGCAGTTATACGGCAGGGAATGAAAAACTGTTTTTT.

This clonotype was seen at least ten times. This chain uses TRBV20-1 with TRBJ1-5, with TRBD1 matching over 8 bases. The germline V gene encodes CDR1 DFQATT and CDR2 SNEGSKA (reference sequence). The CDR3 runs 12 residues. The V segment lost 7 bases and the J segment 4 bases; nucleotides outside the gene matches: 3. In nucleotides, the CDR3 is TGCAGTGGGGGACAGGTTAATCAGCCCCAGCATTTT. It is translated as CSGGQVNQPQHF.

This clonotype was found many times. The rearrangement links TRBV19 to TRBJ2-7; no clear D gene. Germline V CDR1 and CDR2: LNHDA, SQIVND (reference sequence). Trimming cost V 4 bases and J 1 base, with 8 bases left between them. The length of the CDR3 is 13 residues. The CDR3 sequence is CASSNFGSYEQYF. The CDR3 DNA reads as TGTGCCAGTAGTAATTTCGGATCCTACGAGCAGTACTTC.

The sample holds many counts of this clonotype. The chain couples TRBV7-2 to TRBJ1-3, with D uncertain. CDR3 length: 15 residues. Germline CDR1 and CDR2: SGHTA and FQGNSA. Trimming pared 7 bases from V and 2 bases from J, leaving 15 bases between. The DNA of the CDR3 is TGTGCCAGCACCCCCAGTCGTGGAACTGGAAACACCATATATTTT. This codes for CASTPSRGTGNTIYF.

This clonotype appeared a few times. The chain links TRBV25-1 to TRBJ2-7; D remains ambiguous. The CDR3 has 15 amino acids. V shed 8 bases and J shed 1 base, with 18 bases lying between them. CDR1 and CDR2 (germline): MGHDK, SYGVNS. The DNA for the CDR3 is TGTGCCAGCGGCGAAGTGGAGACGGTATCCTACGAGCAGTACTTC. Amino acids: CASGEVETVSYEQYF.

Notes on this clonotype: Given a much more abundant clone one base away, this may be a read error. The chain employs TRBV27 and TRBJ2-7; TRBD2 agrees at 7 bases. CDR1 and CDR2 (germline): MNHEY, SMNVEV (reference sequence). This CDR3 contains 14 residues. Here the CDR3 reads CAGSFSGLYYEQYF. CDR3 DNA: TGTGCCGGCAGCTTTAGCGGGCTCTACTACGAGCAGTACTTC.

The V call is TRBV9, the J call TRBJ2-7; 8 bases are shared with TRBD1. The CDR3 is 15 residues long. With V trimmed by 0 bases and J by 1 base, 3 bases remained unmatched. Germline CDR1 reads SGDLS; CDR2 reads YYNGEE. The CDR3 region is CASSVGDRTSYEQYF. CDR3 nucleotide sequence: TGTGCCAGCAGCGTAGGGGACAGGACTTCCTACGAGCAGTACTTC.

This clonotype was observed many times. The rearrangement uses TRBV28 and TRBJ2-7; D gene uncertain. The CDR3 has 13 residues. V was trimmed by 3 bases and J by 5 bases, leaving 11 bases between them. The V gene's germline CDR1 is MDHEN and CDR2 SYDVKM. The CDR3 reads CASSFASQDEQYF. The DNA of the CDR3 is TGTGCCAGCAGTTTCGCGTCCCAAGACGAGCAGTACTTC.

At least ten counts were recorded for this clonotype. The chain joins TRBV27 to TRBJ1-2; a possible D gene is TRBD1 (5 bases). The V gene's germline CDR1 is MNHEY and CDR2 SMNVEV (reference sequence). This CDR3 region has 15 residues. Between the trimmed V and J ends, which lost 6 bases and 4 bases, there was a span of 18 bases. The CDR3 nucleotides are TGTGCCAGCAGCCACCGGGACCCGGGTGGCTATGGCTACACCTTC. This codes for CASSHRDPGGYGYTF.